Each of the 17 T cell receptor beta chains below was sequenced from the same sample in a study of T-cell memory formation after mild COVID-19. TCRdb reanalysed the 5' RACE reads using MiXCR and keeps one entry per CDR3 protein. The table lists fewer than 200,000 distinct CDR3 sequences, about 20% of them singletons. The source material was PBMCs or a T cell subset sorted from them (not recorded which). The receptors come from an adult woman who had mild COVID-19 (a few samples of this study predate the infection). Cell type and time point are not known.

This chain uses TRBV5-1 with TRBJ2-6; D unresolved. CDR1 is SGHRS and CDR2 is YFSETQ in the germline V gene. This CDR3 is built from 15 residues. Trimming stripped 4 bases from V and 0 bases from J, with 8 bases between. The CDR3 coding sequence is TGCGCCAGCAGCCCTCTCCCCTCTGGGGCCAACGTCCTGACTTTC. Its translation is CASSPLPSGANVLTF.

In this sample, this clonotype turned up a few times. An end of the junction does not agree with germline; a read error may underlie this. V and J are TRBV15 and TRBJ1-3; the D is unclear. Germline values: CDR1 LNHNV, CDR2 YYDKDF (reference sequence). The length of the CDR3 is 15 residues. The chain's CDR3 is CATRRDRGSGNTIYF. The CDR3 bases are TGTGCCACCAGAAGAGATCGAGGGTCTGGAAACACCATATATTTT.

The chain employs TRBV27 and TRBJ1-6, with D possibly being TRBD1 (5 bases). CDR1 is MNHEY, CDR2 SMNVEV, per germline (reference sequence). The germline V and J ends were trimmed by 3 bases and 8 bases, with 11 bases remaining between them. The CDR3 has 14 residues. The CDR3 nucleotides are TGTGCCAGCAGTTTGTGGGGCCAAGATTCACCCCTCCACTTT. Translating it yields CASSLWGQDSPLHF.

This chain uses TRBV2 with TRBJ2-7; D is unresolved. Germline lookup yields CDR1 SNHLY and CDR2 FYNNEI. Between the trimmed V and J ends, which lost 2 bases and 4 bases, there was a span of 9 bases. The CDR3 extends over 13 amino acids. The CDR3 loop reads CASSEFVSYEQYF. CDR3 nucleotide sequence: TGTGCCAGCAGTGAATTTGTTAGTTACGAGCAGTACTTC.

The V call is TRBV5-1, the J call TRBJ2-1; 7 positions match TRBD2. This CDR3 spans 16 amino acids. V shed 0 bases, J shed 6 bases, and the junction held 9 bases outside the gene matches. Germline CDR1 and CDR2: SGHRS and YFSETQ. CDR3 bases: TGCGCCAGCAGCTTGGCAGAGACTAGCCGGGTCAATGAGCAGTTCTTC. It specifies CASSLAETSRVNEQFF. Filled out from reference TRBV5-1 and TRBJ2-1, the complete variable domain reads KAGVTQTPRYLIKTRGQQVTLSCSPISGHRSVSWYQQTPGQGLQFLFEYFSETQRNKGNFPGRFSGRQFSNSRSEMNVSTLELGDSALYLCASSLAETSRVNEQFFGPGTRLTVL.

This clonotype came up many times. The CDR3 loop reads CASSGEGIADTQYF. CDR3 DNA: TGTGCCAGCAGCGGCGAAGGGATCGCAGATACGCAGTATTTT. The rearrangement uses TRBV12-3 or TRBV12-4 and TRBJ2-3, with D unresolved. The V end was cut by 6 bases, the J end by 4 bases, with 14 bases between. The CDR3 contains 14 residues.

This clonotype was picked up a small number of times. The chain recombines TRBV29-1 with TRBJ1-3, with D uncertain. The V and J ends lost 4 bases and 5 bases respectively, with 15 bases between them. Looked up from germline, CDR1 is SQVTM and CDR2 is ANQGSEA. This CDR3 is built from 14 residues. The CDR3 loop reads CSVVLVNGRNTIYF. The CDR3 DNA follows: TGCAGCGTTGTTCTGGTAAACGGCAGAAACACCATATATTTT.

The chain combines TRBV12-3 or TRBV12-4 with TRBJ2-2, with TRBD1 matching 9 bases. Losses at the gene ends were 10 bases for V and 7 bases for J; bases not matched to a gene: 10. The CDR3 sequence is 14 residues long. Here the CDR3 DNA reads TGTGCCACCCTCGGACAGGGGACGGTCGGGGAGCTGTTTTTT. Its translation is CATLGQGTVGELFF.

The rearrangement links TRBV28 to TRBJ2-3; 7 nucleotides agree with TRBD1. This CDR3 is 17 amino acids long. J lost 3 bases, V lost 4 bases, and 13 bases had no gene match. Germline V gene data show CDR1 as MDHEN and CDR2 as SYDVKM. As DNA, the CDR3 is TGTGCCAGCAGTTCAGCGAAGACAGGGCGCCCTACAGATACGCAGTATTTT. Its translation: CASSSAKTGRPTDTQYF.

V and J are TRBV23-1 and TRBJ2-7; unclear D gene. Being an ORF, TRBV23-1 has a function that is uncertain. The CDR3 runs 9 residues. The V end lost 8 bases, the J end lost 9 bases, and 8 bases lay between the germline ends. CDR3 coding DNA: TGCGCCAGCCCTTTACGGCAGTACTTC. Its translation: CASPLRQYF.

Only one count was recorded for this clonotype. The chain combines TRBV15 with TRBJ2-5; perhaps TRBD1 as D (5 bases). Trimming pared 1 base from V and 4 bases from J, leaving 13 bases between. The CDR3 spans 15 residues. Germline V gene lookup returns CDR1 LNHNV and CDR2 YYDKDF (reference sequence). Written as DNA, the CDR3 is TGTGCCACCAGCAGAGTTCCCGGACAAACAGAGACCCAGTACTTC. It yields the protein CATSRVPGQTETQYF.

J is TRBJ2-7 and V is TRBV7-6; D not certain. Germline V gives CDR1 SGHVS, CDR2 FNYEAQ. Trimming cost V 0 bases and J 1 base, with 7 bases left between them. The length of the CDR3 is 14 residues. The CDR3 sequence: CASSLASPSYEQYF. The CDR3 DNA follows: TGTGCCAGCAGCTTAGCGTCACCTTCCTACGAGCAGTACTTC.

The chain is built from TRBV9 and TRBJ2-1; the D gene is possibly TRBD2 (6 bases). CDR1 and CDR2 from the germline V gene are SGDLS and YYNGEE. The CDR3 covers 13 residues. V dropped 0 bases and J dropped 9 bases, with 10 bases sitting between them. The CDR3 sequence: CASSVATSFEQFF. The CDR3 DNA sequence: TGTGCCAGCAGCGTAGCCACTAGCTTTGAGCAGTTCTTC.

This clonotype was observed a few times. The rearrangement joins TRBV10-3 to TRBJ1-2; 7 positions match TRBD1. Germline loops: CDR1 ENHRY, CDR2 SYGVKD. The length of the CDR3 is 14 residues. V lost 2 bases and J lost 6; bases outside the gene matches: 6. CDR3 in amino acids: CAISEGRTGDGYTF. The CDR3 DNA reads TGTGCCATCAGTGAGGGCAGGACAGGCGATGGCTACACCTTC.

This clonotype was observed a few times. The V call is TRBV7-8, the J call TRBJ2-1, with unresolved D. The length of the CDR3 is 13 residues. V lost 1 base and J lost 7, with 8 bases in between. CDR1 and CDR2 from the germline V gene are SGHVS and FQNEAQ. The CDR3 DNA sequence: TGTGCCAGCAGCTTAGTGCCTTGGAATGAGCAGTTCTTC. This codes for CASSLVPWNEQFF. Filled out from reference TRBV7-8 and TRBJ2-1, the complete variable domain reads GAGVSQSPRYKVAKRGQDVALRCDPISGHVSLFWYQQALGQGPEFLTYFQNEAQLDKSGLPSDRFFAERPEGSVSTLKIQRTQQEDSAVYLCASSLVPWNEQFFGPGTRLTVL.

The table lists this clonotype with a few counts. The V gene is TRBV29-1, the J gene TRBJ1-1; D gene unclear. The CDR3 runs 14 residues. Germline V gene lookup returns CDR1 SQVTM and CDR2 ANQGSEA. The V end lost 1 base, the J end lost 4 bases, and 13 bases lay between the germline ends. DNA for the CDR3: TGCAGCGTTGAAGGCAGCGGGCGTGGCACTGAAGCTTTCTTT. It specifies CSVEGSGRGTEAFF.

The sample holds a few counts of this clonotype. The rearrangement joins TRBV7-9 to TRBJ2-1; D may be TRBD1 (5 bases). CDR1 is SEHNR, CDR2 FQNEAQ, per germline (reference sequence). Trimming removed 5 bases from V and 8 bases from J, with 16 bases in between. The CDR3 covers 14 residues. The CDR3 loop reads CASSPPRAADEQFF. For the CDR3, the DNA is TGTGCCAGCAGCCCCCCCAGGGCCGCGGATGAGCAGTTCTTC.